The source of this T cell receptor beta chain is a study of shared clonotypes between healthy human individuals. Study-wide results and caveats: Naive subsets tended to show greater estimated richness than memory subsets. A handful of donors held about 5.1% of naive CD4 clonotypes in common.

Assay execution took place at the deep level. Per the authors' pipeline: Junction-only immunoSEQ sequences carried no quality scores, so filtering differed. Measured with immunoSEQ multiplex PCR; TCRdb has only the in-frame clones, and not every one. V, J and clone size derive from that table, while D and trimming were established from the DNA sequence. Among some 2.1 million clones listed, 85% to 95% were seen once. Details on this clone: Its antigen is undetermined.

The CDR3 has 14 residues. Trimming pared 3 bases from V and 5 bases from J, leaving 13 bases between. Per the germline V gene, CDR1 is MGHRA and CDR2 is YSYEKL. The source material was naive CD4+ T cells sorted from blood. Indicated subset: CD45RA+ positively selected. This sequence originates from a man between 18 and 35 years old in good health. This chain joins TRBV4-1 and TRBJ2-5, with TRBD1 as a possible D gene (6 bases). CDR3 region: CASSHPDRFETQYF. In nucleotides, the CDR3 is TGCGCCAGCAGCCACCCCGACAGGTTCGAGACCCAGTACTTC.